One sample yielded the 24 T cell receptor beta chains listed below, sequenced in a study of shared clonotypes between healthy human individuals. The protocol was immunoSEQ multiplex PCR, while the TCRdb copy is restricted to in-frame clones and leaves out a portion. Among some 2,400,000 clones listed, approximately 95% were seen once. Sample: naive CD4+ T cells sorted from blood. Subset of the sample: CD45RA+ positively selected. These receptors originate from a man between 18 and 29 years old in good health.

The CDR3: CASTGATVSGANVLTF. As DNA, the CDR3 is TGCGCCAGCACAGGGGCTACAGTCTCTGGGGCCAACGTCCTGACTTTC. J is TRBJ2-6 and V is TRBV10-1, with D tentatively TRBD1 (6 bases). Germline V CDR1 and CDR2: WNHNN, SYGVQD (reference sequence). The V and J ends lost 7 bases and 0 bases respectively, with 13 bases between them. The CDR3 is made up of 16 amino acids.

V gene TRBV5-6 combines with J gene TRBJ2-3, with 9 bases aligning to TRBD2. CDR1 and CDR2 (germline): SGHDT, YYEEEE. V shed 0 bases, J shed 4 bases, and the junction held 6 bases outside the gene matches. This CDR3 spans 16 amino acids. Written as DNA, the CDR3 is TGTGCCAGCAGCTTGGTAGCGGGGGCCAAAGCAGATACGCAGTATTTT. Translated, it gives CASSLVAGAKADTQYF.

As to this clone: Distinct nucleotide sequences in the sample also encode this CDR3. The J gene is TRBJ1-3, the V gene TRBV30; D is ambiguous. CDR1 is GTSNPN, CDR2 SVGIG, per germline (reference sequence). V shed 0 bases and J shed 3 bases, with 3 bases lying between them. The CDR3 has 12 amino acids. Here the CDR3 reads CAWSVGGNTIYF. CDR3 bases: TGTGCCTGGAGTGTAGGTGGAAACACCATATATTTT.

The chain employs TRBV9 and TRBJ2-2; D may be TRBD1 (6 bases). CDR1 is SGDLS, CDR2 YYNGEE, per germline. Trimming removed 0 bases from V and 2 bases from J, with 8 bases in between. This CDR3 spans 15 amino acids. For the CDR3, the DNA is TGTGCCAGCAGCGTAGAGGACAGAAACACCGGGGAGCTGTTTTTT. Translating it yields CASSVEDRNTGELFF.

The genes are TRBV29-1 and TRBJ1-1, with D possibly being TRBD1 (5 bases). Deletions cut 7 bases from V and 0 bases from J, with 12 bases between. Looked up from germline, CDR1 is SQVTM and CDR2 is ANQGSEA. The CDR3 consists of 13 residues. In DNA, the CDR3 is TGCAGCGCGCAGGGTCCCCTGAACACTGAAGCTTTCTTT. It codes for CSAQGPLNTEAFF.

The chain joins TRBV20-1 to TRBJ1-1; D gene ambiguous. The CDR3 runs 11 residues. The V end was cut by 4 bases, the J end by 8 bases, with 11 bases between. In germline, CDR1 is DFQATT, CDR2 SNEGSKA (reference sequence). The CDR3 loop reads CSAIGPAEAFF. CDR3 bases: TGCAGTGCTATCGGGCCAGCGGAAGCTTTCTTT.

This clone was counted between two and nine times. This chain joins TRBV6-5 and TRBJ2-7; TRBD1 matches at 7 bases. The CDR3 sequence is 15 residues long. The V segment lost 0 bases and the J segment 0 bases; nucleotides outside the gene matches: 2. Germline V gene lookup returns CDR1 MNHEY and CDR2 SVGAGI. DNA for the CDR3: TGTGCCAGCAGTTACTCGAACAGGGGCTCCTACGAGCAGTACTTC. Its translation is CASSYSNRGSYEQYF.

The rearrangement links TRBV7-9 to TRBJ2-1, with 8 bases matching TRBD2. The ends lost 4 bases at V and 2 bases at J; junction bases unmatched: 1. Germline CDR1 is SEHNR and CDR2 is FQNEAQ (reference sequence). The CDR3 is 14 residues long. The CDR3 here is CASSSGLAYNEQFF. The CDR3 DNA reads TGTGCCAGCAGCTCGGGACTAGCCTACAATGAGCAGTTCTTC. The full variable domain, rest sourced from reference TRBV7-9 and TRBJ2-1, is DTGVSQNPRHKITKRGQNVTFRCDPISEHNRLYWYRQTLGQGPEFLTYFQNEAQLEKSRLLSDRFSAERPKGSFSTLEIQRTEQGDSAMYLCASSSGLAYNEQFFGPGTRLTVL.

To note about this clone: Other nucleotide sequences in the sample specify the same CDR3. V usage is TRBV29-1 and J usage is TRBJ1-2; 8 bases are shared with TRBD1. Germline V gene data show CDR1 as SQVTM and CDR2 as ANQGSEA. The ends lost 5 bases at V and 3 bases at J; junction bases unmatched: 2. There are 12 residues in the CDR3. The DNA for the CDR3 is TGCAGCGTTATACAGGGGGACTATGGCTACACCTTC. It codes for CSVIQGDYGYTF. Full variable domain (missing parts from reference TRBV29-1 and TRBJ1-2): SAVISQKPSRDICQRGTSLTIQCQVDSQVTMMFWYRQQPGQSLTLIATANQGSEATYESGFVIDKFPISRPNLTFSTLTVSNMSPEDSSIYLCSVIQGDYGYTFGSGTRLTVV.

The J gene is TRBJ1-2, the V gene TRBV28; D ambiguous. The CDR3 sequence is 14 residues long. Per germline, CDR1 MDHEN and CDR2 SYDVKM. Trimming cost V 2 bases and J 4 bases, with 11 bases left between them. The CDR3 sequence is CASSLRPDIYGYTF. The CDR3 bases are TGTGCCAGCAGTTTAAGGCCCGACATCTATGGCTACACCTTC.

This chain joins TRBV28 and TRBJ1-5; perhaps TRBD1 as D (5 bases). This CDR3 has 13 residues. Deletions cut 4 bases from V and 10 bases from J, with 14 bases between. Per the germline V gene, CDR1 is MDHEN and CDR2 is SYDVKM. The CDR3 coding sequence is TGTGCCAGCAGTTCTGACAGCACGGATCCCCAGCATTTT. Translating gives CASSSDSTDPQHF.

The CDR3 coding sequence is TGTGCCAGCAGTGAAGCAGGCCTGGGCAGGGGCGAGCAGTACTTC. Translating gives CASSEAGLGRGEQYF. This sequence joins TRBV2 and TRBJ2-7, with D possibly being TRBD1 (6 bases). Germline-derived CDR1 and CDR2 are SNHLY and FYNNEI. The V and J ends lost 0 bases and 6 bases respectively, with 15 bases between them. There are 15 residues in the CDR3.

Note on this clone: The junction does not match germline at one end; this may be a read error. This chain uses TRBV5-8 with TRBJ1-5; the D gene is possibly TRBD1 (5 bases). Germline V gene data show CDR1 as SGHTS and CDR2 as YDEGEE. This CDR3 region has 14 residues. The CDR3 protein is CASTLGESGQPQHF. CDR3 in DNA: TGTGCCAGCACCTTGGGGGAATCGGGACAGCCCCAGCATTTT.

Points on this clone: Other DNA sequences in this sample translate to the same CDR3. The rearrangement joins TRBV28 to TRBJ1-5; D is unresolved. Looked up from germline, CDR1 is MDHEN and CDR2 is SYDVKM. The CDR3 is made up of 13 amino acids. Trimming removed 3 bases at V and 2 bases at J, with 5 bases between. In DNA, the CDR3 is TGTGCCAGCAGTTTCCTGGGCAATCAGCCCCAGCATTTT. It translates to CASSFLGNQPQHF. The full variable domain, with the rest looked up from reference TRBV28 and TRBJ1-5, is DVKVTQSSRYLVKRTGEKVFLECVQDMDHENMFWYRQDPGLGLRLIYFSYDVKMKEKGDIPEGYSVSREKKERFSLILESASTNQTSMYLCASSFLGNQPQHFGDGTRLSIL.

J is TRBJ2-5 and V is TRBV5-4; D may be TRBD2 (6 bases). Trimming shortened V by 5 bases and J by 5 bases, and 16 bases separated the two germline ends. Per the germline V gene, CDR1 is SGHNT and CDR2 is YYREEE (reference sequence). This CDR3 is 14 amino acids long. The CDR3 DNA is TGTGCCAGCAGTTTACTAGCTAACGTCGAGACCCAGTACTTC. As protein: CASSLLANVETQYF.

This chain links TRBV18 with TRBJ2-2, with TRBD2 as a possible D gene (6 bases). Trimming stripped 3 bases from V and 6 bases from J, with 8 bases between. The germline V gene has CDR1 KGHSH and CDR2 LQKENI. There are 13 residues in the CDR3. CDR3 DNA sequence: TGTGCCAGCTCACCGCCGGGGGCCGGGGAGCTGTTTTTT. Amino acid sequence: CASSPPGAGELFF.

The chain recombines TRBV6-4 with TRBJ2-3; either TRBD1 or TRBD2 may fit D (5 bases each). Germline-derived CDR1 and CDR2 are MRHNA and SNTAGT. The CDR3 is 15 amino acids. Deletions cut 5 bases from V and 6 bases from J, with 18 bases between. Written as DNA, the CDR3 is TGTGCCAGCAGTAACCCGGGACGCCAAGGGGATACGCAGTATTTT. Translating gives CASSNPGRQGDTQYF.

The chain links TRBV7-8 to TRBJ2-1; no definite D call. CDR3 length: 17 residues. The V gene's germline CDR1 is SGHVS and CDR2 FQNEAQ. V was clipped by 1 base and J by 4 bases, with 17 bases between them. The CDR3 region is CASSLVKSLPRYNEQFF. The CDR3 DNA sequence: TGTGCCAGCAGCTTAGTTAAATCCCTGCCCCGATACAATGAGCAGTTCTTC.

The table lists this clone with a count of one. The rearrangement uses TRBV18 and TRBJ2-5; TRBD2 aligns across 7 bases. Trimming took 5 bases from V and 5 from J; bases not matched to a gene: 8. Looked up from germline, CDR1 is KGHSH and CDR2 is LQKENI. CDR3 length: 14 amino acids. CDR3 sequence reads: CASSSYELAETQYF. CDR3 nucleotide sequence: TGTGCCAGCTCATCTTATGAACTAGCGGAGACCCAGTACTTC.

Concerning this clone itself: Other DNA sequences within the sample encode an identical CDR3. The chain links TRBV2 to TRBJ1-2; D is uncertain. This CDR3 region has 12 residues. CDR1 is SNHLY and CDR2 is FYNNEI in the germline V gene. V lost 4 bases and J lost 2, with 5 bases in between. The CDR3 region has the DNA TGTGCCAGCAGTGGGGGAAACTATGGCTACACCTTC. Protein sequence: CASSGGNYGYTF.

This chain links TRBV19 with TRBJ1-1, with a possible D match to TRBD1 (6 bases). The V gene's germline CDR1 is LNHDA and CDR2 SQIVND (reference sequence). Trimming shortened V by 5 bases and J by 6 bases, and 13 bases separated the two germline ends. This CDR3 has 13 amino acids. CDR3 bases: TGTGCCAGTAGTTCAGGGACAACGGCTGAAGCTTTCTTT. Amino acids: CASSSGTTAEAFF. Full variable domain (missing parts from reference TRBV19 and TRBJ1-1): DGGITQSPKYLFRKEGQNVTLSCEQNLNHDAMYWYRQDPGQGLRLIYYSQIVNDFQKGDIAEGYSVSREKKESFPLTVTSAQKNPTAFYLCASSSGTTAEAFFGQGTRLTVV.

This chain links TRBV10-3 with TRBJ1-3; no clear D gene. V was clipped by 10 bases and J by 0 bases, with 7 bases between them. Looked up from germline, CDR1 is ENHRY and CDR2 is SYGVKD. The CDR3 is made up of 12 amino acids. CDR3 protein: CATQDSGNTIYF. CDR3 nucleotides: TGTGCCACCCAAGACTCTGGAAACACCATATATTTT.

A word on this clone: The sample contains more than one DNA sequence encoding this CDR3. The J gene is TRBJ1-5, the V gene TRBV7-9; D gene ambiguous. V gave up 1 base and J gave up 0 bases, with 4 bases separating them. The CDR3 is 14 amino acids. CDR1 and CDR2 (germline): SEHNR, FQNEAQ (reference sequence). DNA of the CDR3: TGTGCCAGCAGCTTAGATAGTAGCAATCAGCCCCAGCATTTT. It is translated as CASSLDSSNQPQHF.

This clone was seen only a few times. The chain combines TRBV19 with TRBJ2-2, with TRBD2 matching 10 bases. The CDR3 covers 15 residues. The germline CDR1 and CDR2 sequences are LNHDA and SQIVND (reference sequence). V trimming: 5 bases; J trimming: 6 bases; junction bases outside the gene matches: 6. The CDR3 spells CASSPSGRGSGELFF. CDR3 coding DNA: TGTGCCAGTAGTCCTAGCGGGAGAGGGTCCGGGGAGCTGTTTTTT. The whole variable domain, filled in from reference TRBV19 and TRBJ2-2, reads DGGITQSPKYLFRKEGQNVTLSCEQNLNHDAMYWYRQDPGQGLRLIYYSQIVNDFQKGDIAEGYSVSREKKESFPLTVTSAQKNPTAFYLCASSPSGRGSGELFFGEGSRLTVL.